Sequencing of this T cell receptor (beta chain) was carried out in a study of blood T cell repertoires in COVID-19 (TCRdb year 2020). Turning to the overall study: The collaborator samples originated in the United States, Italy and Spain and spanned the acute and convalescent phases of COVID-19. The material from the prospective study consisted of cDNA or gDNA derived from T cells, B-cell-depleted T cells, or PBMCs. The dataset comprised deeply sampled blood TCRbeta repertoires from subjects exposed to, actively infected with, or recovered from COVID-19. The repertoires were made available in a free public database intended to serve as a resource for research on the immune response to SARS-CoV-2. Samples were obtained from the ongoing ImmuneRACE study (first 160 participants) and from 950 to 1,500 subjects provided by 6 global collaborators. A de-identified subject ID, COVID-19 status, age in years and sex were almost always included in the sample metadata. Where available, HLA class I and class II types were obtained from metadata supplied by the sample provider rather than from assay-based typing.

TCRbeta CDR3 regions were amplified from genomic DNA using the immunoSEQ Assay, a bias-controlled multiplex PCR. The authors' analysis ran thus. The number of nucleated cells in each sample was estimated from the amplification of reference gene primers within the assay. To quantify the absolute abundance of each unique TCRbeta CDR3 rearrangement, sequence reads were collapsed and filtered. For each sample, productive Simpson clonality was calculated as the square root of Simpson's diversity index over productive rearrangements. Held by TCRdb, this immuneACCESS table contains in-frame sequences only and omits some clones. Under half of the omission traces to an unresolved V gene where checked; the cause of the rest is unknown. V and J calls and clone size are given by that table; D and trimming were obtained from the DNA. The sample table lists roughly 240,000 clones, roughly 88% of them with a count of one. The top ten hold over 2% of the sample.

Broader findings and caveats from the paper: Clinical and demographic metadata were provided uncurated, with the amount varying by source and participant.

The CDR3 runs 18 residues from the cysteine to the phenylalanine. CDR3 DNA is the only sequence kept; it has 54 bases, read in frame from the first base. V ends up 1 base short and J 4 bases short, with an unmatched junction base count of 13. CDR1 and CDR2 are drawn from the germline V gene: MGHRA, YSYEKL. This clone came up once. Its recognized antigen is unknown. Per-base qualities were not stored, and no clone one base away is much larger. In the prospective study, participants were roughly 18 to 100 years old, resided in fewer than 25 geographic areas of the United States, and were enrolled through a virtual design. In the prospective study, participants were assigned to cohorts based on the clinical history participants reported in a screening survey and a study questionnaire. ImmuneRACE Cohort 3 recovered participants were defined by two consecutive negative NP/OP PCR tests, healthcare professional clearance, or symptom resolution. Mobile phlebotomists in the prospective study collected whole blood, serum and a nasopharyngeal or oropharyngeal swab from every participant. Additional blood draws and questionnaires over an approximately 2-month period could optionally be provided by prospective study participants. Prospective study blood samples were shipped either frozen or at room temperature before DNA extraction.

Recombination joined TRBV4-1 with TRBJ2-3, with 8 bases aligning to TRBD1. The TCR sequence derives from a woman between 45 and 65 years old who had recovered from COVID-19. The sequencing sample was made of PBMCs or T cells enriched from blood (not recorded which). The DNA sequence follows: TGCGCCAGCAGCCAAGCGCGCGGACAGGGTATATTGGCAGATACGCAGTATTTT. This encodes CASSQARGQGILADTQYF.